This T cell receptor (beta chain) stems from a study of blood T cells in healthy people across ages. Study-wide findings and caveats: Aged donors had fewer naive CD4+ cells and lower diversity than long-lived donors. The fall in TCR beta diversity per million T cells was roughly linear with age.

The authors ran a second PCR of roughly 6 to 12 cycles using a sample-barcoded 5' primer and a J-beta primer mix. One entry per CDR3 protein, called by TCRdb with MiXCR from the 5' RACE reads. The sample yields 800,000 or so distinct CDR3 sequences, around 45% seen once. This CDR3 is 17 amino acids long. Germline loops: CDR1 LGHNA, CDR2 YSLEER. Russia was home to the donors, healthy Caucasian individuals aged about 6 to 90. The draw of peripheral blood yielded ten milliliters from each donor. Points on this clonotype: The antigen remains undetermined. Being one base from a much bigger clone, this may be a read error.

The chain couples TRBV4-3 to TRBJ2-1; D is undetermined. The DNA end is a closer match to TRBJ2-7, so the J assignment may be wrong. The sequence came from an elderly man in good health. Input material: blood. CDR3 amino acids: CASSQEVPVLSYNEQYF. The DNA of the CDR3 is TGCGCCAGCAGCCAAGAAGTGCCCGTTTTGTCCTACAATGAGCAGTACTTC.